The T cell receptor beta chain under discussion was sequenced for a study of T cell responses to AZD1222 COVID-19 vaccine. About this clone: Its cognate antigen is unknown.

Generated by immunoSEQ multiplex PCR, the TCRdb table keeps only in-frame clones and is missing some. The sample holds under 200,000 clones, around nine tenths seen once. Notes on the study in general: Donors were chiefly white British, with a greater number of females, and clonal diversity was perhaps underestimated. A rise in Spike-specific TCR breadth and depth followed two AZD1222 doses.

V was clipped by 3 bases and J by 3 bases; unmatched bases: 2. The CDR3 spans 15 residues. The germline CDR1 and CDR2 sequences are SGHTA and FQGTGA. The chain links TRBV7-3 to TRBJ2-7; 13 bases align to TRBD2. The sequencing used peripheral blood, collected 28 days after the second dose of the MenACWY control vaccine. The clonotype originates from an adult who received the MenACWY meningococcal vaccine as a control. This chain's CDR3 is CASSLRLAGGYEQYF. CDR3 sequence (DNA): TGTGCCAGCAGCTTGAGACTAGCGGGAGGCTACGAGCAGTACTTC.